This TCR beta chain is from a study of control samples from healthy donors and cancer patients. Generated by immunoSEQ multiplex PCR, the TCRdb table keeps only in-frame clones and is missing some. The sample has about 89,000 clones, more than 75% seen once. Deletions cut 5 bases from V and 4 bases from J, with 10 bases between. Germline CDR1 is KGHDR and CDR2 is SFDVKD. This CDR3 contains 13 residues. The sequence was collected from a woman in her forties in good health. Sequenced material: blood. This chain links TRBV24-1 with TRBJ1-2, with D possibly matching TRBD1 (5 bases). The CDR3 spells CATSAGRAYGYTF. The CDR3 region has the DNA TGTGCCACCAGTGCAGGGAGGGCCTATGGCTACACCTTC.